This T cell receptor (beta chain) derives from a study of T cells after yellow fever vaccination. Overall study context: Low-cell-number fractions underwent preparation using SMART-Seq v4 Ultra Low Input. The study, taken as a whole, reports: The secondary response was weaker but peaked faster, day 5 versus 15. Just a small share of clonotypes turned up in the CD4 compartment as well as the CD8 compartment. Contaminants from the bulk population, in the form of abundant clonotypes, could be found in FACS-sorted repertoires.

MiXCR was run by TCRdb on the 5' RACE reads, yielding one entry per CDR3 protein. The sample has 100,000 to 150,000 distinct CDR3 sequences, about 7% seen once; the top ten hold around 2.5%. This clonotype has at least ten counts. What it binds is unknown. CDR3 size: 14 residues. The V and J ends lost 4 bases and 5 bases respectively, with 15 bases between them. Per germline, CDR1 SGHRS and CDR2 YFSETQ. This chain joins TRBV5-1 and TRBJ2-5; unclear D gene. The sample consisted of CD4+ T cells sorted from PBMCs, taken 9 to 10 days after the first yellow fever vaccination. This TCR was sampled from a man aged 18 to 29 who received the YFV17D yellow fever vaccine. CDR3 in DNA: TGCGCCAGCAGCCCCGGACCTACATGGGAGACCCAGTACTTC. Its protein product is CASSPGPTWETQYF.